This T cell receptor beta chain emerged from a study of shared clonotypes between healthy human individuals. V was cut by 1 base and J by 1 base, with 5 bases left in between. Germline lookup yields CDR1 MGHRA and CDR2 YSYEKL. The CDR3 contains 13 residues. Naive CD8 cells comprised CD45RO-negative, CCR7-positively selected cells, excluding terminally differentiated effector memory CD45RA+ cells. Only in-frame clones appear in the TCRdb table, and some are missing; sequencing was by immunoSEQ multiplex PCR. The sample holds about 1,900,000 clones; 85% to 95% are singletons and the top ten take 1.2%. As for this clone: This specimen includes other DNA sequences encoding the same CDR3.

Sample: naive CD8+ T cells sorted from blood. The chain joins TRBV4-1 to TRBJ2-7; D is unresolved. The sequence derives from a man younger than 35 in good health. CDR3: CASSQVTSYEQYF. CDR3 nucleotide sequence: TGCGCCAGCAGCCAAGTGACGTCCTACGAGCAGTACTTC.